The rows below give T cell receptor beta chains drawn from one sample of a study of cytomegalovirus exposure and HLA in healthy donors. Sequencing was performed with immunoSEQ multiplex PCR; in TCRdb, only in-frame clones are kept and a portion is missing. Found here are 160,000 or so clones, 80% of them singletons; the top ten hold over 1%. Sequenced input: PBMCs. The receptors were gathered from a woman aged 50 to 65 in good health and CMV-seronegative. CDR3s include the opening cysteine and the closing phenylalanine or tryptophan. The order of the fields is clone size, V gene, J gene, CDR3 length, D gene, CDR3 DNA, CDR3 protein. A D gene is named only where the DNA matches it firmly. The size of a clone is reported for some rows only, either as once, few or many, or as a class for expanded clones.

NA,TRBV30,TRBJ2-7,13,NA,TGTGCCTGGAGTCCAGACGGGCCAGGGGTAGCGTACTTC,CAWSPDGPGVAYF
few,TRBV14,TRBJ2-1,15,NA,TGTGCCAGCAGCCAAGAAAGGGGTCCGGGCAATGAGCAGTTCTTC,CASSQERGPGNEQFF
NA,TRBV19,TRBJ2-1,14,NA,TGTGCCAGTAGTGCGGGATACTTGTACAATGAGCAGTTCTTC,CASSAGYLYNEQFF
once,TRBV4-1,TRBJ2-1,12,NA,TGCGCCAGCAGCCAAACAACGAATGAGCAGTTCTTC,CASSQTTNEQFF
NA,TRBV27,TRBJ1-5,14,TRBD1,TGTGCCAGCAGTCCCACAGGGGGGTATCAGCCCCAGCATTTT,CASSPTGGYQPQHF
NA,TRBV27,TRBJ1-5,14,NA,TGTGCCAGCAGTTTCCGGGGTCCTAATCAGCCCCAGCATTTT,CASSFRGPNQPQHF
NA,TRBV6-1,TRBJ1-6,16,NA,TGTGCCAGCAGTGAAGCGCCGGGGGGAGTTGAATCACCCCTCCACTTT,CASSEAPGGVESPLHF
NA,TRBV11-2,TRBJ2-5,13,TRBD2,TGTGCCAGCAGCTTCGGGGGGACGGAGACCCAGTACTTC,CASSFGGTETQYF
NA,TRBV7-9,TRBJ1-4,16,NA,TGTGCCAGCAGCCTTATGGGCAGGGGAGCTAATGAAAAACTGTTTTTT,CASSLMGRGANEKLFF
NA,TRBV6-1,TRBJ2-7,11,NA,TGTGCCAGCAGTGCCTCTGCGGAGCAGTACTTC,CASSASAEQYF
few,TRBV25-1,TRBJ1-6,16,NA,TGTGCCAGCAGTGAAGGGAGGGGGGCATGGAATTCACCCCTCCACTTT,CASSEGRGAWNSPLHF
NA,TRBV27,TRBJ1-2,14,TRBD1,TGTGCCAGCAGGCGAGGGGGCTCGAACTATGGCTACACCTTC,CASRRGGSNYGYTF
NA,TRBV5-6,TRBJ1-2,15,NA,TGTGCCAGCAGCTACGACCGGGAGCAATACTATGGCTACACCTTC,CASSYDREQYYGYTF
NA,TRBV14,TRBJ1-2,12,NA,TGTGCCAGCAGCAGAGCCGGGTATGGCTACACCTTC,CASSRAGYGYTF
NA,TRBV5-5,TRBJ1-2,14,NA,TGTGCCAGCAGCCCGTTCGGGTCTAACTATGGCTACACCTTC,CASSPFGSNYGYTF
NA,TRBV7-2,TRBJ1-2,15,NA,TGTGCCAGCACCCCTTACTCATCCGGGGGTTATGGCTACACCTTC,CASTPYSSGGYGYTF
NA,TRBV6-1,TRBJ2-5,12,NA,TGTGCCAGCGGATCCGGAGAAGAGACCCAGTACTTC,CASGSGEETQYF
NA,TRBV6-7,TRBJ2-7,13,NA,TGTGCCAGCAGTTACGGGGGGGCCCCCGAGCAGTACTTC,CASSYGGAPEQYF
NA,TRBV4-3,TRBJ2-5,16,NA,TGCGCCAGCAGCCAAGGGAGGTACGGACCCCAAGAGACCCAGTACTTC,CASSQGRYGPQETQYF
NA,TRBV5-4,TRBJ2-5,16,TRBD2,TGTGCCAGCAGCTTGTCGCTAGCGGGGGGCCAAGAGACCCAGTACTTC,CASSLSLAGGQETQYF
NA,TRBV30,TRBJ2-1,14,TRBD2,TGTGCCCGGACCACTAGCGGGAAACTCAATGAGCAGTTCTTC,CARTTSGKLNEQFF
NA,TRBV7-8,TRBJ2-4,16,NA,TGTGCCAGCAGCTTAGCGCAGGCAGACCAGGGAAACATTCAGTACTTC,CASSLAQADQGNIQYF
NA,TRBV18,TRBJ1-1,14,NA,TGTGCCAGCTCACCGACAGTAGAGAACACTGAAGCTTTCTTT,CASSPTVENTEAFF
NA,TRBV5-8,TRBJ1-1,14,NA,TGTGCCAGCAGCTTGGGACGGAGGAACACTGAGGCTTTCTTT,CASSLGRRNTEAFF
NA,TRBV11-2,TRBJ2-7,13,TRBD1,TGTGCCAGCAGAAGGACAGGGGCCCACGAGCAGTACTTC,CASRRTGAHEQYF
NA,TRBV7-2,TRBJ2-1,15,TRBD2,TGTGCCAGCAGATCCGGGACTAGCGGGGGGGCTGAGCAGTTCTTC,CASRSGTSGGAEQFF
NA,TRBV14,TRBJ1-2,15,NA,TGTGCCAGCAGCCAAGATTTGGACAACCACTATGGCTACACCTTC,CASSQDLDNHYGYTF